This TCR beta chain emerged from a study of blood T cells in healthy people across ages. In the case of this clonotype: The junction and the germline gene differ at one end; a read error may be behind it.

CDR1 is MNHEY and CDR2 is SVGAGI in the germline V gene. This CDR3 has 14 residues. The authors ran a second PCR of 7 to 11 cycles using a sample-barcoded 5' primer and a J-beta primer mix. Each TCR beta cDNA got a 12-nucleotide random molecular identifier. TCRdb processed the 5' RACE reads anew with MiXCR; each CDR3 protein has one entry. The data show some 700,000 distinct CDR3 sequences, around 40% seen once. The sequencing sample was made of blood. This receptor was taken from an older woman in good health. The chain has TRBV6-5 and TRBJ2-1; D call uncertain. The CDR3 reads CARSSASADNEQFF. The CDR3 DNA follows: TGTGCCAGGAGTTCTGCATCGGCGGACAATGAGCAGTTCTTC.